This T cell receptor (beta chain) was captured in a study of cytomegalovirus exposure and HLA in healthy donors listed by TCRdb under 2017. Regarding the complete study: According to a later analysis, the 110 or so validation repertoires were produced on the same platform as the 666 repertoires of the first cohort. The study was designed to test whether signatures of past pathogen exposure could be identified by cataloging public T cell receptors. Along with the roughly 700-subject first cohort, a separate validation cohort of some 130 different subjects was used. The study combined high-throughput TCR immunosequencing, statistical association of individual TCRs with disease status, and machine learning to predict cytomegalovirus infection status.

Library preparation used the immunoSEQ multiplex PCR assay. The original methods were these. A statistical classification framework was built for diagnosing cytomegalovirus status from the catalog of TCR beta chain sequences. TCRdb holds this immuneACCESS table with in-frame rearrangements only. Some clones are missing; in checked studies, unresolved V genes explain under half, and the rest has no known cause. V and J calls and clone size are those listed in that table; D and trimming were worked out from the DNA. In all, the sample holds 200,000 to 300,000 clones, and about 90% of those were seen once. 2.5% to 3.5% of the sample lies in the top ten. Including cysteine and phenylalanine, the CDR3 has 11 amino acids. Of all the DNA, just the CDR3 is kept, 33 bases in frame from base 1. V is reduced by 9 bases and J by 6 bases, leaving a spacing of 11 bases between them. As encoded in the germline V gene, CDR1 is MDHEN while CDR2 is SYDVKM.

The donors were included in the validation cohort of over a hundred subjects, a group kept apart from the approximately 700-subject first cohort. As concerns this clone: Its antigen remains unidentified. Base qualities are not at hand, and no much larger clone is one base apart.

Paper-wide results and their limitations: A few of the identified cytomegalovirus-associated TCR beta chains were confirmed in vitro to be specific for cytomegalovirus antigens. Across donors, most TCR sequences were observed very rarely, whereas some public TCRs were present in many individuals. The authors suggested that the approach could potentially be extended to other disease states and immunological phenotypes. A total of 150 to 200 TCR beta chains were listed by the study as associated with cytomegalovirus. In a later analysis, TCRs clustered in the first cohort were found to also tend to co-occur in the roughly 110 validation repertoires, with approximately 95% of cluster scores above 0. A later analysis lacked HLA typing for the validation cohort, so it scored co-occurrence in that cohort across all 120 repertoires. Cytomegalovirus status was reported to be diagnosed by the classifier with high specificity and sensitivity in both the original and validation cohorts.

The TCR originated in a woman in her 30s in good health and CMV-seronegative. The V and J segments used are TRBV28 and TRBJ1-1, with an unclear D gene assignment. The sample taken for sequencing was PBMCs. The CDR3 region reads CASTRASEAFF. The bases read TGTGCCAGTACGAGGGCATCTGAAGCTTTCTTT.